This T cell receptor beta chain was sequenced for a study of blood T cell repertoires in COVID-19. In the study overall: Acute and convalescent COVID-19 samples came from the United States, Italy and Spain.

CDR3 length equals 13 residues. CDR1 and CDR2 from the germline V gene are SGHAT and FQNNGV. V was pared by 1 base and J by 3 bases, with 6 bases between. The data were produced by immunoSEQ multiplex PCR, yet TCRdb's version contains in-frame clones alone and is incomplete. The sample lists about 140,000 clones, 84% occurring once. The study assigned cohorts using participant-reported clinical history. The sequence was collected from a man in his fifties in a cohort exposed to, infected with or recovered from COVID-19 (not recorded which). Sequencing input: PBMCs or T cells enriched from blood (not recorded which). The V and J genes are TRBV11-2 and TRBJ1-1; D gene ambiguous. CDR3 DNA: TGTGCCAGCAGCTTAGTTGCGGACACTGAAGCTTTCTTT. This codes for CASSLVADTEAFF.